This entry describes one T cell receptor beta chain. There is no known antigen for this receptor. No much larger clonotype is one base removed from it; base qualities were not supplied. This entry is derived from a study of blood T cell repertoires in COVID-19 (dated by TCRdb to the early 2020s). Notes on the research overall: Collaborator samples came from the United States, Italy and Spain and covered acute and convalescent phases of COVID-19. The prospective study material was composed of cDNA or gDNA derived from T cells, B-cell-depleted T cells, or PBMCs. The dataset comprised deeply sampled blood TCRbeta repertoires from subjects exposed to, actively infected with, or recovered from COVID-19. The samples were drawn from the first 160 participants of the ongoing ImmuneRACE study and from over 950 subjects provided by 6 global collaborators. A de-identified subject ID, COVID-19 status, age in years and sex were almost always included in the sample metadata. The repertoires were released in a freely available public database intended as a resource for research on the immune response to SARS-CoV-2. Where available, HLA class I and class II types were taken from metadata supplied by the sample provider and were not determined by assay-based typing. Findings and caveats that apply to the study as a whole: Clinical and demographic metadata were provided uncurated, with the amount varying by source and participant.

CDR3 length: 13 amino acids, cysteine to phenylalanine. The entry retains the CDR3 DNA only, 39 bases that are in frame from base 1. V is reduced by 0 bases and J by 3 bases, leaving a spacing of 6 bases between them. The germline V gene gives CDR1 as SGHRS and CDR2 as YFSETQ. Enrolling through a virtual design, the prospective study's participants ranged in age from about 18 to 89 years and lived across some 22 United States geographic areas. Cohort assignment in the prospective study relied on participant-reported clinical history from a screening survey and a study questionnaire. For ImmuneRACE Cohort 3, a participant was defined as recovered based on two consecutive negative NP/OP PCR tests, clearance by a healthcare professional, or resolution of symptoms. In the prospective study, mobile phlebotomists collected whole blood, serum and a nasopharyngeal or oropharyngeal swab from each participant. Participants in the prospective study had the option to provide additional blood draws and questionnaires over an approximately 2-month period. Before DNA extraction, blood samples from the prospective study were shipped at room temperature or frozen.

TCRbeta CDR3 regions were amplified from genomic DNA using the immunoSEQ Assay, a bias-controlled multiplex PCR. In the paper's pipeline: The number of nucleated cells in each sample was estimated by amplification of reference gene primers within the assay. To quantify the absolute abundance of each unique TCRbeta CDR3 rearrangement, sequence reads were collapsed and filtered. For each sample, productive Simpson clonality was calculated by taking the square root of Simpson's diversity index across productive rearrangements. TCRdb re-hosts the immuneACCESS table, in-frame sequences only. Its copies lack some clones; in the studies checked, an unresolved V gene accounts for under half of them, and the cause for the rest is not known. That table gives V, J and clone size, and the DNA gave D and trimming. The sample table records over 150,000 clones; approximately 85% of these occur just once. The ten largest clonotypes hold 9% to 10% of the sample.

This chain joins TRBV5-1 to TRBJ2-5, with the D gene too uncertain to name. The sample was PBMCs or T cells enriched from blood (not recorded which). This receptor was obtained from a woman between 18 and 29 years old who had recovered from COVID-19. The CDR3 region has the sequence CASSLAVEETQYF. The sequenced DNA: TGCGCCAGCAGCTTGGCCGTTGAAGAGACCCAGTACTTC.